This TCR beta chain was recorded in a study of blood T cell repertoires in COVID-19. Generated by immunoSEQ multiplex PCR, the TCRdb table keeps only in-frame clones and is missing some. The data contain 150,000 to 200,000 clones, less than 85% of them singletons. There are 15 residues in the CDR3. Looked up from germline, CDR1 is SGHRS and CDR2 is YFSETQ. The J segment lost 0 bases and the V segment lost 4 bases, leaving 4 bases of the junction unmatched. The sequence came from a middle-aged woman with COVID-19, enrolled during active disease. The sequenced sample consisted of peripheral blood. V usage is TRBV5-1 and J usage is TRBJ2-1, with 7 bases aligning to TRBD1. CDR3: CASSQTGSSYNEQFF. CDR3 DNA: TGCGCCAGCAGCCAGACAGGGTCCTCCTACAATGAGCAGTTCTTC.